This TCR beta chain was documented in a study of radiation and T cells in renal cell carcinoma. Study-level points and caveats: In blood, top tumor clones expanded by 2 weeks, shrinking by 4.

The germline CDR1 and CDR2 sequences are LNHNV and YYDKDF (reference sequence). Trimming stripped 0 bases from V and 3 bases from J, with 4 bases between. This CDR3 is built from 13 residues. Time point: blood 4 weeks post-SBRT, at nephrectomy. The treatment was: 15 Gy SBRT to primary tumor, nephrectomy 4 weeks later. Nephrectomy followed 15 Gy stereotactic body radiation by 4 weeks. Blood was sampled at baseline, 2 weeks and 4 weeks after SBRT. Clear cell pathology was present in this patient's renal cell carcinoma. A remark on this clone: The antigen is not known.

The method was immunoSEQ multiplex PCR; TCRdb's version includes in-frame clones alone and lacks a portion of them. The sample contains more than 120,000 clones, 65% to 90% of which appear only once. The chain has TRBV15 and TRBJ2-3; D is uncertain. This TCR came from a woman aged 45-59 years with renal cell carcinoma. Sequenced material: blood, taken from a patient whose treatment included radiotherapy and nephrectomy. The CDR3 region is CATSRDRTDTQYF. The CDR3 nucleotides read TGTGCCACCAGCAGAGACAGGACAGATACGCAGTATTTT.